The text below deals with one TCR beta chain. Its antigen remains unidentified. The split of CD4+ cells yielded CD45RA+ naive and CD45RA-negative memory subsets. The data are from a study of shared clonotypes between healthy human individuals. Study-wide results and limits: Apart from blood, nothing was sampled; tissue repertoires likely differ. Relative to memory subsets, naive subsets generally showed larger estimated richness.

CDR1 is LNHNV and CDR2 is YYDKDF in the germline V gene (reference sequence). The CDR3 covers 15 residues. J gave up 3 bases and V 5 bases, and 6 bases lay outside the gene matches. Sequencing used immunoSEQ multiplex PCR; TCRdb keeps in-frame clones, though not all of them. The sample has 2 million or so clones, roughly 96% seen once. The sequence was collected from a man younger than 35 in good health. V and J are TRBV15 and TRBJ2-7; 11 bases match TRBD1. The sequencing sample was made of naive CD4+ T cells sorted from blood. Subset of the sample: CD45RA+ positively selected. DNA of the CDR3: TGTGCCACCAGCCTCCGGGACAGGGGGTTCTACGAGCAGTACTTC. Residues: CATSLRDRGFYEQYF.